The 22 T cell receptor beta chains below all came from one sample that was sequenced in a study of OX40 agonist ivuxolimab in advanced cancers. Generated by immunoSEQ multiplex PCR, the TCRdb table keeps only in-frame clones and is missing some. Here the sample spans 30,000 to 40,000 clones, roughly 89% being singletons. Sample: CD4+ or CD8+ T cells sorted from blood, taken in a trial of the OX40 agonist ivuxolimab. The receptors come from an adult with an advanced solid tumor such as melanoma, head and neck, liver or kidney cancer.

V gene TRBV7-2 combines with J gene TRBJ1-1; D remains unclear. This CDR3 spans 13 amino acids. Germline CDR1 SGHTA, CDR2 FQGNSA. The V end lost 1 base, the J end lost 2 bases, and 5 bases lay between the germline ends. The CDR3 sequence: CASSLGINTEAFF. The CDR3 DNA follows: TGTGCCAGCAGCTTAGGGATTAACACTGAAGCTTTCTTT.

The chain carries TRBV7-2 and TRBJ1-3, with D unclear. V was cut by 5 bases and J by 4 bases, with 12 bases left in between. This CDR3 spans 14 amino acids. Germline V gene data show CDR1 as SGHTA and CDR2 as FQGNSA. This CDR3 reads CASSLGSGGNTIYF. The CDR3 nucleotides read TGTGCCAGCAGCCTCGGGTCTGGAGGAAACACCATATATTTT. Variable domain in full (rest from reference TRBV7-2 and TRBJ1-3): GAGVSQSPSNKVTEKGKDVELRCDPISGHTALYWYRQSLGQGLEFLIYFQGNSAPDKSGLPSDRFSAERTGGSVSTLTIQRTQQEDSAVYLCASSLGSGGNTIYFGEGSWLTVV.

CDR3 nucleotide sequence: TGTGCCAGCAGCCCCGGGCTTTCCACTGAAGCTTTCTTT. Its protein is CASSPGLSTEAFF. The chain uses TRBV14 and TRBJ1-1, with unresolved D. Per the germline V gene, CDR1 is SGHDN and CDR2 is FVKESK. The V end was cut by 4 bases, the J end by 4 bases, with 10 bases between. This CDR3 spans 13 amino acids.

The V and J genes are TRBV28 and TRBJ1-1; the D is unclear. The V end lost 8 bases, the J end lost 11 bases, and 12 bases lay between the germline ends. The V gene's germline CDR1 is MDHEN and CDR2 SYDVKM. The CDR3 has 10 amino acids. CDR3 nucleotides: TGTGCCAGCGGGAGAATGGTGGCTTTCTTT. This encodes CASGRMVAFF. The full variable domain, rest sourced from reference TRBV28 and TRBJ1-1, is DVKVTQSSRYLVKRTGEKVFLECVQDMDHENMFWYRQDPGLGLRLIYFSYDVKMKEKGDIPEGYSVSREKKERFSLILESASTNQTSMYLCASGRMVAFFGQGTRLTVV.

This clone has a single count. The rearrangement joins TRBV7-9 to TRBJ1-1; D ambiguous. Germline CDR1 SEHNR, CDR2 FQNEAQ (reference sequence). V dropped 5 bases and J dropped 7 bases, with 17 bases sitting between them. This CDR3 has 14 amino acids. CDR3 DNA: TGTGCCAGCAGCATACGTGGGGAGGTCGGTGAAGCTTTCTTT. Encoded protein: CASSIRGEVGEAFF.

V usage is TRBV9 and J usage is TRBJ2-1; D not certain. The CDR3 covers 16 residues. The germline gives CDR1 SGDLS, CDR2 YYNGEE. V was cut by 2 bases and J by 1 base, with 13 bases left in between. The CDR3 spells CASSVQAILSYNEQFF. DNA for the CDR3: TGTGCCAGCAGCGTTCAGGCGATCCTGTCCTACAATGAGCAGTTCTTC.

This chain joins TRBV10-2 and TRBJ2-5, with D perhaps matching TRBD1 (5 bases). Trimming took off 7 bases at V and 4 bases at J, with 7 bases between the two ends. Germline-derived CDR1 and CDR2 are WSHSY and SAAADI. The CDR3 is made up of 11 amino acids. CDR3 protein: CASTGAETQYF. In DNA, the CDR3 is TGCGCCAGCACTGGGGCAGAGACCCAGTACTTC.

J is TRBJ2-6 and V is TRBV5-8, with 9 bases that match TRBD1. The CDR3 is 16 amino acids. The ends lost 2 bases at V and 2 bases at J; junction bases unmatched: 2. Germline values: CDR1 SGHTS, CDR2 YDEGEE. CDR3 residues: CASSFRQGAGANVLTF. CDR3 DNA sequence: TGTGCCAGCAGCTTTCGACAGGGGGCTGGGGCCAACGTCCTGACTTTC.

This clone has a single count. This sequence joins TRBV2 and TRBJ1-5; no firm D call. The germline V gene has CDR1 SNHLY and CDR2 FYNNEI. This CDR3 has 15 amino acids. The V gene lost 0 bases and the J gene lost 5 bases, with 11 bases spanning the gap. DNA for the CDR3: TGTGCCAGCAGTGAAGCAGACATACTCTATCAGCCCCAGCATTTT. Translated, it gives CASSEADILYQPQHF.

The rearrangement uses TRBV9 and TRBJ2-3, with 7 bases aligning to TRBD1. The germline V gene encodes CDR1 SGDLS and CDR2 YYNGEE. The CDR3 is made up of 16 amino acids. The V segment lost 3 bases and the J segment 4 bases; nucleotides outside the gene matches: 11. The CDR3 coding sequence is TGTGCCAGCAGCGAGAGGGAGACAGGGAAGGCAGATACGCAGTATTTT. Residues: CASSERETGKADTQYF.

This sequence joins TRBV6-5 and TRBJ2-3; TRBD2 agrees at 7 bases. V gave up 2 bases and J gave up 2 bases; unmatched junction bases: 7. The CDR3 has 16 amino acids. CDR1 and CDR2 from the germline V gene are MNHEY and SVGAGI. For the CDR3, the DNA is TGTGCCAGCAGTTACGGGTGGGGGGGGATCACAGATACGCAGTATTTT. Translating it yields CASSYGWGGITDTQYF.

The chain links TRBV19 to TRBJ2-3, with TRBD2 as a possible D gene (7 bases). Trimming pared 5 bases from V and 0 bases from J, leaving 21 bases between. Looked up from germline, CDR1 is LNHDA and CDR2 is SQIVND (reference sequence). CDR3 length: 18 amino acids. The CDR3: CASSPVGGGPLSTDTQYF. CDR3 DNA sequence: TGTGCCAGTAGTCCCGTTGGGGGGGGCCCCCTAAGCACAGATACGCAGTATTTT.

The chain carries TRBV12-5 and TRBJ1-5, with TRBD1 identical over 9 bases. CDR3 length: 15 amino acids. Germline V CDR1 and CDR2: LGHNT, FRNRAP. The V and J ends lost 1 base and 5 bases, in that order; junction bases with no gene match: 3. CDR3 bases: TGTGCTAGTGGTTTGGGGGACAGGGATGATCAGCCCCAGCATTTT. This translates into CASGLGDRDDQPQHF.

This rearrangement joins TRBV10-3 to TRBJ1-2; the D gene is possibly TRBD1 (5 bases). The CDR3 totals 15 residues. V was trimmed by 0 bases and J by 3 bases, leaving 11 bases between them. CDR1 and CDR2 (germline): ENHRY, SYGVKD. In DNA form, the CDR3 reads TGTGCCATCAGTGAGTCAGGGGTTAATGACTATGGCTACACCTTC. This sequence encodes CAISESGVNDYGYTF.

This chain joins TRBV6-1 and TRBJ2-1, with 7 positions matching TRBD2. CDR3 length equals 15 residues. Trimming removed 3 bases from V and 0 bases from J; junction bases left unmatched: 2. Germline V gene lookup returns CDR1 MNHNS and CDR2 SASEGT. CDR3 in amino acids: CASSEGGFSYNEQFF. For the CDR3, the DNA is TGTGCCAGCAGTGAGGGGGGGTTCTCCTACAATGAGCAGTTCTTC.

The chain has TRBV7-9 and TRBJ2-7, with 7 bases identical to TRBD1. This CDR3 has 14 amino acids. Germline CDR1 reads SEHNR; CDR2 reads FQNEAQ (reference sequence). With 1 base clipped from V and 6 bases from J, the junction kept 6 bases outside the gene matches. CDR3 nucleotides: TGTGCCAGCAGCTTAGGAAGGACAGGCAGCGAGCAGTACTTC. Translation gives CASSLGRTGSEQYF.

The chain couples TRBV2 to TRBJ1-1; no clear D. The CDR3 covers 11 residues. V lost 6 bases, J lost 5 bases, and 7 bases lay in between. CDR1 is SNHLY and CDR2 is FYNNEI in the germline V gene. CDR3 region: CASRLGTEAFF. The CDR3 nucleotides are TGTGCCAGCAGACTGGGGACTGAAGCTTTCTTT.

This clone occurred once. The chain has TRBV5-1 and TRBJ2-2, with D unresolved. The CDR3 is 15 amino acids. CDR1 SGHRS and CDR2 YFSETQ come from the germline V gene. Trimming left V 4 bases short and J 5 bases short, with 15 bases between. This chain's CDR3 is CASSPMRGATGELFF. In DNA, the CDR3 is TGCGCCAGCAGCCCTATGCGAGGTGCAACCGGGGAGCTGTTTTTT.

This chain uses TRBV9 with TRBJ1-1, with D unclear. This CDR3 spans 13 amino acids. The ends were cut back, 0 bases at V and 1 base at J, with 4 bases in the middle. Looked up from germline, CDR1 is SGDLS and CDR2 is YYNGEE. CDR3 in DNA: TGTGCCAGCAGCGTAGCCGGGAACACTGAAGCTTTCTTT. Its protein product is CASSVAGNTEAFF.

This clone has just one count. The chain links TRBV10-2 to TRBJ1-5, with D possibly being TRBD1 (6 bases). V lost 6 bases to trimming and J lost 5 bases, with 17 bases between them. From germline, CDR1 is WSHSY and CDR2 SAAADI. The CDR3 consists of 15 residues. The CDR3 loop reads CASRKTGDGDQPQHF. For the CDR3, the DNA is TGCGCCAGCAGAAAGACAGGCGATGGGGATCAGCCCCAGCATTTT.

DNA for the CDR3: TGTGCCAGCAGCCACAGGGGGACCTCGAACACCGGGGAGCTGTTTTTT. It translates to CASSHRGTSNTGELFF. The V and J genes are TRBV11-2 and TRBJ2-2; 8 bases fit TRBD1. The germline CDR1 and CDR2 sequences are SGHAT and FQNNGV. This CDR3 region has 16 residues. Trimming at V came to 5 bases and at J to 0 bases, leaving 5 bases not matched to a gene.

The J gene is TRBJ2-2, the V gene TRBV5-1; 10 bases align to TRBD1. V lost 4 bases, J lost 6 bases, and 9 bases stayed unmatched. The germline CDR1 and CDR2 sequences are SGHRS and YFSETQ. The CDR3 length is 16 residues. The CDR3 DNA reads TGCGCCAGCAGCGGCGACAGGGGGCGTTCGGCCGGGGAGCTGTTTTTT. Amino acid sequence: CASSGDRGRSAGELFF. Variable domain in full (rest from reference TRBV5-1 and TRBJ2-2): KAGVTQTPRYLIKTRGQQVTLSCSPISGHRSVSWYQQTPGQGLQFLFEYFSETQRNKGNFPGRFSGRQFSNSRSEMNVSTLELGDSALYLCASSGDRGRSAGELFFGEGSRLTVL.